This paragraph covers one T cell receptor (beta chain) sequence. Antigen specificity is unknown. This entry comes from a study of cytomegalovirus exposure and HLA in healthy donors. CDR1 and CDR2 from the germline V gene are MDHEN and SYDVKM. CDR3 size: 17 residues. V shed 4 bases and J 4 bases; nucleotides not matched to a gene: 15. Study outcomes and limitations: It was in a later analysis that TCR association rates were seen to vary by HLA locus, highest for DRB1 and lowest for HLA-C. When the data were analyzed later, several of the most significant clusters appeared to be linked to common viral pathogens.

Both 60 Vbeta primers and 13 Jbeta primers went into the PCR. Sequencing used immunoSEQ multiplex PCR; TCRdb keeps in-frame clones, though not all of them. Of some 150,000 clones in the sample, around 85% are singletons; the top ten hold 1.2%. The chain employs TRBV28 and TRBJ2-7; 8 positions agree with TRBD2. This TCR came from a female donor in good health and CMV-seronegative. The source material was PBMCs. The CDR3 nucleotides read TGTGCCAGCAGTTCGGGGGGGCTAGTGGGCATTCTATACGAGCAGTACTTC. Translated, it gives CASSSGGLVGILYEQYF.